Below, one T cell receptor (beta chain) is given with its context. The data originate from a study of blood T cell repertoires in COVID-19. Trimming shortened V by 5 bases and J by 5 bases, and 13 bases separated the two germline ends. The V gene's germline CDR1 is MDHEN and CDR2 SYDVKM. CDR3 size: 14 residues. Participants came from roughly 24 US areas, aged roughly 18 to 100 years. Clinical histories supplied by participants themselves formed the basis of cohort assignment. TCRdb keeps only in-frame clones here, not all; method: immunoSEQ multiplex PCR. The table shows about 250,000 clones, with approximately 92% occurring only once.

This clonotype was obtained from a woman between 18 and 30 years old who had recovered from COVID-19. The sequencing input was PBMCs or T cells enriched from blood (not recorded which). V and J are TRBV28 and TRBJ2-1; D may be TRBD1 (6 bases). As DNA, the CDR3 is TGTGCCAGCAGTCTAGAACAGGGAGACAATGAGCAGTTCTTC. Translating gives CASSLEQGDNEQFF.